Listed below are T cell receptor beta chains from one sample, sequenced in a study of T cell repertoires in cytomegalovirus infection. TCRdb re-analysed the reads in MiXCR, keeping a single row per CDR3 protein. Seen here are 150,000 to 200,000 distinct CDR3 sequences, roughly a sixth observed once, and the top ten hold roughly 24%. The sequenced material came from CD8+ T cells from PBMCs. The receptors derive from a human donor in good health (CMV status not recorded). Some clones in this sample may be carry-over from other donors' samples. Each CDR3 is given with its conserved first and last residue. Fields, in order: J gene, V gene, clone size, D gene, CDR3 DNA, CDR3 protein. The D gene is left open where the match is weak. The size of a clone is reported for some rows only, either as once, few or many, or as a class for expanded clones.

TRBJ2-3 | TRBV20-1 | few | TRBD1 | TGCAGTGCTAGTGACGGGGACAGACACACAGATACGCAGTATTTT | CSASDGDRHTDTQYF
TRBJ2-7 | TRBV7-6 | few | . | TGTGCCAGCAGCTTAGCGGGGGAGCATTACGAGCAGTACTTC | CASSLAGEHYEQYF
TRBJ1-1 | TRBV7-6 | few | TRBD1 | TGTGCCAGCAGCCCCGGGACAGGGGTAAAGAACACTGAAGCTTTCTTT | CASSPGTGVKNTEAFF
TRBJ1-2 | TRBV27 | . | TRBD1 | TGTGCCAGCAGTTTGCGTTCGGGACAGAGATATGGCTACACCTTC | CASSLRSGQRYGYTF
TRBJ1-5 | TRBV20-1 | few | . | TGCAGTGCTAGAGTAAAAACGGACAGCATTAATCAGCCCCAGCATTTT | CSARVKTDSINQPQHF
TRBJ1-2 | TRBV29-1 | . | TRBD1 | TGCAGCGTTGTTCGCCGGGACAGGGGGAATTTCTATGGCTACACCTTC | CSVVRRDRGNFYGYTF
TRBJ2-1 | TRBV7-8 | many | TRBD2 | TGTGCCAGCAGCTCTAGCGGGTTCTACAATGAGCAGTTCTTC | CASSSSGFYNEQFF
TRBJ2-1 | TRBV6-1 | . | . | TGTGCCAGCAGCGACGTATGCTCCTACAATGAGCAGTTCTTC | CASSDVCSYNEQFF
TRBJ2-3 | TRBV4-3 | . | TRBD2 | TGCGCCAGCAGCCAAGATCACAGCGGGGGTACTAGCACAGATACGCAGTATTTT | CASSQDHSGGTSTDTQYF
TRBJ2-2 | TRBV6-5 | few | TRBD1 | TGTGCCAGCAGCCCCCGAGGGGGCGCGAACACCGGGGAGCTGTTTTTT | CASSPRGGANTGELFF
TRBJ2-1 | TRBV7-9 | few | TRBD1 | TGTGCCAGCAGCTTAGCCGGGACAGGTTCCTACAATGAGCAGTTCTTC | CASSLAGTGSYNEQFF
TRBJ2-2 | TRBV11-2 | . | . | TGTGCCAGCAGCTTGGCAGGGGTGGACACCGGGGAGCTGTTTTTT | CASSLAGVDTGELFF
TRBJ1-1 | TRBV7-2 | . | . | TGTGCCAGCAGCTTAGAGAGGGGGGGGAACACTGAAGCTTTCTTT | CASSLERGGNTEAFF
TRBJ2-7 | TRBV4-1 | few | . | TGCGCCAGCAGCCAAGCGGAGGACCACGAGCAGTACTTC | CASSQAEDHEQYF
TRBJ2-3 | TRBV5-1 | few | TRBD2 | TGCGCCAGCAGCTTGGATAATAGCGGGGGAGCAGATACGCAGTATTTT | CASSLDNSGGADTQYF
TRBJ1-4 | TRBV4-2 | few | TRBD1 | TGTGCCAGCAGCCACCCAACCGGGACAGCGGCTGAAAAACTGTTTTTT | CASSHPTGTAAEKLFF
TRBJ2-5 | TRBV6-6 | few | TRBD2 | TGTGCCAGCAGTTACTTACTAGCGGGGGTATCACCTTCGTACCAAGAGACCCAGTACTTC | CASSYLLAGVSPSYQETQYF
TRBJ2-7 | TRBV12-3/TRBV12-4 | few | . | TGTGCCAGCAGTTTATCGGGGTTGGCCTACGAGCAGTACTTC | CASSLSGLAYEQYF
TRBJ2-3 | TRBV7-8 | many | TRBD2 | TGTGCCAGCAGCTCACTTAGCGGGGGAGGAGATACGCAGTATTTT | CASSSLSGGGDTQYF
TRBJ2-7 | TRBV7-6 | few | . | TGTGCCAGCAGCAGGCCGAAAGGGGCCCGAGGAGTAAACGAGCAGTACTTC | CASSRPKGARGVNEQYF
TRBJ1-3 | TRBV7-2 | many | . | TGTGCCAGCAGCCCGAGCCTCACAGTCACCTCTGGAAACACCATATATTTT | CASSPSLTVTSGNTIYF
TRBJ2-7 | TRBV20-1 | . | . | TGCAGTGCCACAAGGGACGGCTACGAGCAGTACTTC | CSATRDGYEQYF